One and the same sample provided the 32 T cell receptor beta chains below, sequenced in a study of molecular identifiers for immune sequencing clone quantification. TCRdb itself ran the PCR reads through MiXCR, one entry per CDR3 protein. The data contain hundreds of thousands of distinct CDR3 sequences, roughly 27% of them singletons. The sequenced material came from naive CD8+ T cells from blood, with Jurkat cell RNA spiked in. The subset denotes: FACS-sorted CD8+CD4-CCR7+CD45RA+ naive T cells. Receptors were obtained from a human donor in good health. Some libraries in this study had Jurkat cell RNA spiked in.

The V gene is TRBV4-1, the J gene TRBJ1-2; D gene ambiguous. Germline CDR1 reads MGHRA; CDR2 reads YSYEKL. Trimming removed 0 bases from V and 4 bases from J, with 15 bases in between. The CDR3 has 16 amino acids. CDR3 region: CASSQDAGRSAYGYTF. The CDR3 nucleotides are TGCGCCAGCAGCCAAGATGCAGGACGGTCGGCCTATGGCTACACCTTC.

The chain combines TRBV7-9 with TRBJ1-2; 8 bases are a match to TRBD1. The CDR3 is 12 amino acids. Germline V gene lookup returns CDR1 SEHNR and CDR2 FQNEAQ (reference sequence). CDR3 loop: CVGRGQNYGYTF. CDR3 in DNA: TGTGTTGGCAGGGGGCAAAACTATGGCTACACCTTC.

This clonotype was detected ten times or more. The rearrangement joins TRBV5-4 to TRBJ2-7; possibly TRBD1 or TRBD2 for D (5 bases each). Germline CDR1 reads SGHNT; CDR2 reads YYREEE (reference sequence). The CDR3 covers 13 residues. Trimming pared 4 bases from V and 3 bases from J, leaving 11 bases between. The chain's CDR3 is CASSAGTLYEQYF. CDR3 nucleotides: TGTGCCAGCAGCGCCGGGACCCTCTACGAGCAGTACTTC.

In this sample, this clonotype turned up once. A much bigger clone sits one base away, suggesting this may be a read error. The J gene is TRBJ2-5, the V gene TRBV7-9; D is unresolved. The CDR3 sequence is 13 residues long. Germline V CDR1 and CDR2: SEHNR, FQNEAQ (reference sequence). This CDR3 reads CASSILLTEPQYF. CDR3 coding DNA: TGTGCCAGCAGCATCTTACTAACAGAGCCCCAGTACTTC.

In its sample, this clonotype was seen a few times. This chain joins TRBV11-2 and TRBJ2-2; no definite D call. The CDR3 totals 14 residues. Germline V gene sequence: CDR1 SGHAT, CDR2 FQNNGV. V was cut by 5 bases and J by 2 bases, with 9 bases left in between. This CDR3 reads CASSPEPNTGELFF. The CDR3 DNA reads TGTGCCAGCAGCCCGGAACCAAACACCGGGGAGCTGTTTTTT. The complete variable domain, with remaining parts taken from reference TRBV11-2 and TRBJ2-2, reads EAGVAQSPRYKIIEKRQSVAFWCNPISGHATLYWYQQILGQGPKLLIQFQNNGVVDDSQLPKDRFSAERLKGVDSTLKIQPAKLEDSAVYLCASSPEPNTGELFFGEGSRLTVL.

V is TRBV10-2 and J is TRBJ1-1, with a tentative D call TRBD1 (6 bases). Trimming removed 6 bases at V and 1 base at J, with 15 bases between. This CDR3 has 15 residues. Germline CDR1 reads WSHSY; CDR2 reads SAAADI. Written as DNA, the CDR3 is TGCGCCAGCAGGGACGGTGTGGGGGCGAACACTGAAGCTTTCTTT. Protein sequence: CASRDGVGANTEAFF.

In its sample, this clonotype was seen a few times. The rearrangement uses TRBV11-2 and TRBJ2-1; D gene ambiguous. This CDR3 has 14 residues. V dropped 5 bases and J dropped 5 bases, with 13 bases sitting between them. Germline lookup yields CDR1 SGHAT and CDR2 FQNNGV. The CDR3 DNA follows: TGTGCCAGCAGCCCCGGACCCCCCAACAATGAGCAGTTCTTC. This sequence encodes CASSPGPPNNEQFF.

The rearrangement links TRBV2 to TRBJ2-1; the match to TRBD2 covers 9 bases. V gave up 6 bases and J gave up 2 bases; unmatched junction bases: 5. Germline lookup yields CDR1 SNHLY and CDR2 FYNNEI. The CDR3 has 15 amino acids. CDR3 coding DNA: TGTGCCAGCAGGGAAACTAGCGGGCCCTACAATGAGCAGTTCTTC. Translating gives CASRETSGPYNEQFF.

V gene TRBV5-5 combines with J gene TRBJ2-7, with 8 bases lining up with TRBD1. J was trimmed by 9 bases and V by 6 bases; bases with no gene match: 8. The CDR3 extends over 12 amino acids. Germline V gene sequence: CDR1 SGHKS, CDR2 YYEKEE (reference sequence). CDR3 nucleotide sequence: TGTGCCAGCACTATGACAGGGGCGGTGCAGTACTTC. Translating it yields CASTMTGAVQYF.

This clonotype has a count of ten or more. V and J are TRBV19 and TRBJ2-3; tentative D call: TRBD1 (6 bases). The germline CDR1 and CDR2 sequences are LNHDA and SQIVND (reference sequence). The germline V and J ends were trimmed by 6 bases and 2 bases, with 12 bases remaining between them. The CDR3 runs 14 residues. Here the CDR3 DNA reads TGTGCCAGTAGGCATCAGGGACACACAGATACGCAGTATTTT. Its protein is CASRHQGHTDTQYF.

The table lists this clonotype with a few counts. The rearrangement uses TRBV12-3 or TRBV12-4 and TRBJ2-1; TRBD1 agrees at 9 bases. V lost 1 base to trimming and J lost 5 bases; unmatched junction nucleotides: 15. There are 19 residues in the CDR3. CDR3 in amino acids: CASSLVPPMDRGLDNEQFF. Here the CDR3 DNA reads TGTGCCAGCAGTTTAGTCCCCCCCATGGACAGGGGTTTGGACAATGAGCAGTTCTTC.

The sample holds a few counts of this clonotype. The V gene is TRBV7-9, the J gene TRBJ2-1, with a tentative D call TRBD2 (5 bases). The CDR3 is 12 residues long. The V end lost 2 bases, the J end lost 9 bases, and 8 bases lay between the germline ends. The V gene's germline CDR1 is SEHNR and CDR2 FQNEAQ (reference sequence). The CDR3 coding sequence is TGTGCCAGCAGCTTATCGGCGGGTGAGCAGTTCTTC. Translating it yields CASSLSAGEQFF.

This clonotype was found many times. The chain carries TRBV6-6 and TRBJ2-3, with D tentatively TRBD2 (5 bases). V was shortened by 2 bases and J by 2 bases, with 14 bases between the two germline ends. The germline CDR1 and CDR2 sequences are MNHNY and SVGAGI (reference sequence). This CDR3 contains 16 residues. The CDR3 sequence: CASSYLPRESTDTQYF. The CDR3 DNA follows: TGTGCCAGCAGTTACCTCCCGAGGGAATCCACAGATACGCAGTATTTT.

The J gene is TRBJ2-3, the V gene TRBV19; D may be TRBD2 (5 bases). CDR3 length: 16 amino acids. The V end lost 6 bases, the J end lost 2 bases, and 18 bases lay between the germline ends. Germline values: CDR1 LNHDA, CDR2 SQIVND (reference sequence). The CDR3 DNA follows: TGTGCCAGTAGCGATGCCGCCCCCGGGAACACAGATACGCAGTATTTT. This gives the protein CASSDAAPGNTDTQYF.

J is TRBJ1-2 and V is TRBV3-1, with D unclear. Germline CDR1 is LGHDT and CDR2 is YNNKEL (reference sequence). This CDR3 region has 16 residues. V dropped 0 bases and J dropped 6 bases, with 17 bases sitting between them. The CDR3 here is CASSQDTISPWDGYTF. DNA for the CDR3: TGTGCCAGCAGCCAAGATACCATCTCACCGTGGGATGGCTACACCTTC. Combining the CDR3 with reference TRBV3-1 and TRBJ1-2 gives the whole variable domain DTAVSQTPKYLVTQMGNDKSIKCEQNLGHDTMYWYKQDSKKFLKIMFSYNNKELIINETVPNRFSPKSPDKAHLNLHINSLELGDSAVYFCASSQDTISPWDGYTFGSGTRLTVV.

This clonotype was seen repeatedly, ten times or more. V and J are TRBV5-4 and TRBJ2-7; 11 positions agree with TRBD1. V lost 2 bases, J lost 6 bases, and 4 bases stayed unmatched. The CDR3 has 14 residues. Germline CDR1 and CDR2: SGHNT and YYREEE (reference sequence). CDR3 sequence: CASSFSGTGGEQYF. The CDR3 bases are TGTGCCAGCAGCTTCTCTGGGACAGGGGGCGAGCAGTACTTC.

The sample holds many counts of this clonotype. V is TRBV29-1 and J is TRBJ1-1; TRBD1 matches at 8 bases. The CDR3 contains 14 residues. Germline CDR1 SQVTM, CDR2 ANQGSEA. Trimming took 7 bases from V and 4 from J; bases not matched to a gene: 11. Here the CDR3 reads CSAETGGEVTEAFF. The DNA of the CDR3 is TGCAGCGCAGAAACAGGGGGAGAGGTCACTGAAGCTTTCTTT. Filled out from reference TRBV29-1 and TRBJ1-1, the complete variable domain reads SAVISQKPSRDICQRGTSLTIQCQVDSQVTMMFWYRQQPGQSLTLIATANQGSEATYESGFVIDKFPISRPNLTFSTLTVSNMSPEDSSIYLCSAETGGEVTEAFFGQGTRLTVV.

This clonotype was detected ten times or more. The chain joins TRBV29-1 to TRBJ2-5, with TRBD2 matching 7 bases. This CDR3 region has 15 residues. Germline-derived CDR1 and CDR2 are SQVTM and ANQGSEA. With V trimmed by 7 bases and J by 0 bases, 11 bases remained unmatched. CDR3 sequence: CSAPPGLADQETQYF. The DNA of the CDR3 is TGCAGCGCTCCTCCGGGTCTAGCGGACCAAGAGACCCAGTACTTC.

This clonotype was seen a handful of times. The chain couples TRBV20-1 to TRBJ2-3; TRBD2 agrees at 9 bases. This CDR3 contains 14 residues. Per the germline V gene, CDR1 is DFQATT and CDR2 is SNEGSKA (reference sequence). Trimming at V came to 5 bases and at J to 3 bases, leaving 6 bases not matched to a gene. Written as DNA, the CDR3 is TGCAGTGCTGGTTCGGGACTAGCAACAGATACGCAGTATTTT. Protein: CSAGSGLATDTQYF.

About this clonotype itself: This may arise from a read error, as a much more abundant clone is one base away. This chain joins TRBV7-9 and TRBJ1-5; 7 positions match TRBD1. Germline V CDR1 and CDR2: SEHNR, FQNEAQ (reference sequence). The CDR3 runs to 15 residues. In DNA form, the CDR3 reads TGTGCCAGCAGCCGGACAGGCCTGGGCAATCAGCCCCTGCATTTT. Its translation is CASSRTGLGNQPLHF.

In its sample, this clonotype was seen many times. This chain connects TRBV9 to TRBJ1-2, with TRBD1 as a possible D gene (6 bases). From germline, CDR1 is SGDLS and CDR2 YYNGEE. The length of the CDR3 is 15 residues. Deletions cut 0 bases from V and 1 base from J, with 10 bases between. CDR3 region: CASSVEGDINYGYTF. CDR3 coding DNA: TGTGCCAGCAGCGTAGAGGGGGACATTAACTATGGCTACACCTTC.

This clonotype was observed a handful of times. The V call is TRBV7-9, the J call TRBJ2-7; D is perhaps TRBD1 or TRBD2 (5 bases each). With 1 base removed from V and 3 bases from J, the gap between germline ends came to 10 bases. The CDR3 is made up of 14 amino acids. CDR1 and CDR2 from the germline V gene are SEHNR and FQNEAQ (reference sequence). The CDR3 DNA sequence: TGTGCCAGCAGCTTAGACGGGGACGGCTACGAGCAGTACTTC. This sequence encodes CASSLDGDGYEQYF.

This clonotype was counted ten times or more. The rearrangement joins TRBV15 to TRBJ1-6; TRBD1 is a possible D gene (5 bases). Germline CDR1 and CDR2: LNHNV and YYDKDF (reference sequence). V was cut by 3 bases and J by 4 bases, with 10 bases left in between. This CDR3 is 15 amino acids long. The CDR3 region is CATSSGDGYNSPLHF. The CDR3 DNA sequence: TGTGCCACCAGCAGTGGGGACGGGTATAATTCACCCCTCCACTTT.

A remark on this clonotype: Here the CDR3 omits its conserved ending phenylalanine or tryptophan, so a read error is the likely source. The chain has TRBV13 and TRBJ2-3, with D perhaps TRBD2 (6 bases). The CDR3 consists of 18 residues. From germline, CDR1 is PRHDT and CDR2 FYEKMQ (reference sequence). As DNA, the CDR3 is TGTGCCAGCAGCTCCCCGCGTTCGGCGCGGGGCTACACAGTTACGCAGTATCTT. Its translation: CASSSPRSARGYTVTQYL.

Comment on this clonotype: A read error may explain this, as a much larger clone is one base away. V gene TRBV4-3 combines with J gene TRBJ2-7, with D possibly TRBD1 on 5 matching bases. Germline V gene lookup returns CDR1 LGHNA and CDR2 YSLEER. CDR3 length: 14 residues. Here the CDR3 DNA reads TGCGCCAGCAGCCAAGACTGGACATATTACGAGGAGTACTTC. Translated, it gives CASSQDWTYYEEYF.

This clonotype was seen repeatedly, ten times or more. The chain couples TRBV5-6 to TRBJ2-3; the D is unclear. The CDR3 length is 13 residues. Germline CDR1 and CDR2: SGHDT and YYEEEE. V shed 3 bases and J shed 3 bases, with 8 bases lying between them. CDR3 nucleotides: TGTGCCAGCAGCTGGACGATTACAGATACGCAGTATTTT. Translation: CASSWTITDTQYF.

Note on this clonotype: The conserved closing phenylalanine or tryptophan is absent in this CDR3, likely reflecting a read error. The chain is built from TRBV6-2 or TRBV6-3 and TRBJ2-2; D gene unclear. This CDR3 comprises 13 residues. Trimming stripped 6 bases from V and 3 bases from J, with 8 bases between. CDR1 and CDR2 (germline): MNHEY, SVGEGT. The CDR3 here is CASRVGYTGELFL. CDR3 nucleotides: TGTGCCAGCAGGGTGGGATACACCGGGGAGCTGTTTTTA.

The sample holds many counts of this clonotype. The rearrangement joins TRBV20-1 to TRBJ2-3; 10 bases map to TRBD2. V trimming: 6 bases; J trimming: 7 bases; junction bases outside the gene matches: 16. The germline CDR1 and CDR2 sequences are DFQATT and SNEGSKA (reference sequence). The CDR3 extends over 16 amino acids. CDR3 coding DNA: TGCAGTGCCACCGGGACTAGCGAGAGGGAGTTAAATACGCAGTATTTT. This sequence encodes CSATGTSERELNTQYF.

This clonotype has only a few counts. The chain joins TRBV9 to TRBJ1-3; weak D call: TRBD1 (5 bases). V dropped 4 bases and J dropped 6 bases, with 14 bases sitting between them. Germline V gene lookup returns CDR1 SGDLS and CDR2 YYNGEE. The CDR3 spans 14 residues. CDR3 in amino acids: CASSPGPSENTIYF. CDR3 DNA: TGTGCCAGCAGCCCGGGACCGTCGGAAAACACCATATATTTT. The full variable domain, rest sourced from reference TRBV9 and TRBJ1-3, is DSGVTQTPKHLITATGQRVTLRCSPRSGDLSVYWYQQSLDQGLQFLIQYYNGEERAKGNILERFSAQQFPDLHSELNLSSLELGDSALYFCASSPGPSENTIYFGEGSWLTVV.

This clonotype has ten or more counts. The chain uses TRBV4-3 and TRBJ2-7, with a tentative D call TRBD1 (5 bases). The CDR3 is 15 residues long. V was pared by 1 base and J by 2 bases, with 12 bases between. In germline, CDR1 is LGHNA, CDR2 YSLEER. The CDR3 region is CASSQGGRATYEQYF. The CDR3 coding sequence is TGCGCCAGCAGCCAAGGGGGCAGGGCAACCTACGAGCAGTACTTC.

There are many counts of this clonotype. The V and J genes are TRBV12-3 or TRBV12-4 and TRBJ2-2, with a tentative D call TRBD2 (5 bases). The CDR3 spans 14 residues. Deletions cut 3 bases from V and 3 bases from J, with 8 bases between. The CDR3 region has the DNA TGTGCCAGCAGTTTCGGGGTCTACACCGGGGAGCTGTTTTTT. Translating it yields CASSFGVYTGELFF.

On this clonotype itself: This sequence may be a read error, since a much larger clone differs from it by one base. The chain joins TRBV7-9 to TRBJ2-7; TRBD1 matches at 11 bases. In germline, CDR1 is SEHNR, CDR2 FQNEAQ (reference sequence). The CDR3 runs to 16 residues. In nucleotides, the CDR3 is TGTGCCAGCAGCTCATTAGGACAGGGGGCATCCTACGGGCAGTACTTC. Translation: CASSSLGQGASYGQYF.